This T cell receptor (beta chain) was observed in a study of cytomegalovirus exposure and HLA in healthy donors. Study at large: Earlier, 100 million to 120 million unique TCR beta sequences were recovered from about 179 million T cells by an analysis. Of the donors genotyped, 398 in all, about 82% fell in the Caucasian-associated ancestry cluster. Findings of the study overall: The authors later linked a missense DCLRE1C variant to TCR beta V- and J-gene trimming.

PCR used 60 Vbeta primers and 13 Jbeta primers. Libraries were prepared by immunoSEQ multiplex PCR; TCRdb keeps only in-frame clonotypes and omits some of them. This table has 74,000 or so clones, roughly 80% appearing once. Healthy bone marrow donors made up the donors. With respect to this clone: The target antigen is unknown.

CDR1 is GTSNPN and CDR2 is SVGIG in the germline V gene (reference sequence). The CDR3 runs to 14 residues. V was clipped by 3 bases and J by 6 bases; unmatched bases: 10. This receptor was taken from a woman aged 40 to 55 in good health and CMV-seropositive. V and J are TRBV30 and TRBJ1-2; 7 bases agree with TRBD1. The sequencing sample was made of PBMCs. The CDR3 here is CAWSGRGAGDGYTF. The CDR3 region has the DNA TGTGCCTGGAGCGGCAGGGGGGCAGGGGATGGCTACACCTTC.